What follows describes a single TCR beta chain. The CDR3 covers 14 residues. Germline trimming cut 0 bases from V and 5 bases from J; bases unmatched to any gene: 1. From germline, CDR1 is LGHDT and CDR2 YNNKEL (reference sequence). The data originate from a study of blood T cell repertoires in COVID-19. TCRdb's table, derived via immunoSEQ multiplex PCR, lists solely in-frame clones and lacks some. The sample consists of over 200,000 clones, approximately 87% of them appearing once. In assigning cohorts, the study relied on participant-reported clinical history. The sequencing input was PBMCs or T cells enriched from blood (not recorded which). The sequence came from a woman in her forties or fifties in a cohort exposed to, infected with or recovered from COVID-19 (not recorded which). The chain links TRBV3-1 (or the pseudogene TRBV3-2) to TRBJ2-7; TRBD2 matches 10 bases. The CDR3 DNA reads TGTGCCAGCAGCCAAGACCTAGCGGGGGACGAGCAGTACTTC. As protein: CASSQDLAGDEQYF.